This TCR beta chain was retrieved from a study of blood T cell repertoires in COVID-19. Study context: COVID-19 samples from acute and convalescent phases originated in the United States, Italy and Spain. From T cells, B-cell-depleted T cells, or PBMCs came the material, which was cDNA or gDNA.

Generated by immunoSEQ multiplex PCR, the TCRdb table keeps only in-frame clones and is missing some. The sample shows under 200,000 clones, 75% to 85% of them seen only once. With 6 bases clipped from V and 2 bases from J, the junction kept 16 bases outside the gene matches. The CDR3 loop spans 17 amino acids. CDR1 and CDR2 from the germline V gene are SQVTM and ANQGSEA. This clonotype was obtained from a human donor in a cohort sampled during active COVID-19. The J gene is TRBJ2-7, the V gene TRBV29-1; 10 bases are shared with TRBD2. Material: peripheral blood. The CDR3 sequence: CSVENTEGTSAPYEQYF. DNA for the CDR3: TGCAGCGTCGAGAATACCGAAGGGACTAGCGCGCCCTACGAGCAGTACTTC.